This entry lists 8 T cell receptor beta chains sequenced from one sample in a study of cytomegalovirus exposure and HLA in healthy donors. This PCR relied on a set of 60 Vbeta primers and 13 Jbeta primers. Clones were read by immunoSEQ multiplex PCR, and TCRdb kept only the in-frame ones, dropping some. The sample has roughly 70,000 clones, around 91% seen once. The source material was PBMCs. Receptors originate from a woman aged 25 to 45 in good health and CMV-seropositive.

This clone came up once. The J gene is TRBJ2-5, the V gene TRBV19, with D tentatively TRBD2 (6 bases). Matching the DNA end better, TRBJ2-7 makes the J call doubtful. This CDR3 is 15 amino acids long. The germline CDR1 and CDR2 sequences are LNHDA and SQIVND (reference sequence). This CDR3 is CASSIKRASSYEQYF. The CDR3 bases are TGTGCCAGTAGTATTAAGCGGGCCTCCTCCTACGAGCAGTACTTC.

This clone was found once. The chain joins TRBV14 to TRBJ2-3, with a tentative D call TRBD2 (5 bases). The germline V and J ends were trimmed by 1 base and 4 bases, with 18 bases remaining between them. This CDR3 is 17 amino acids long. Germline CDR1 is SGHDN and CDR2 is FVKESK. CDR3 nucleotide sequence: TGTGCCAGCAGCCAAGTAACGGGGAGTGGTCTCTCAGATACGCAGTATTTT. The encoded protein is CASSQVTGSGLSDTQYF.

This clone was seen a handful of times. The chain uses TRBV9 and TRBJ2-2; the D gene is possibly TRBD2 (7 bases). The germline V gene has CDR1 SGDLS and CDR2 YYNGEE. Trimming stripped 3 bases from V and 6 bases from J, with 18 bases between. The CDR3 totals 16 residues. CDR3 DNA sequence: TGTGCCAGCAGCGCCCCGACAGGCGGGGGAGCCGGGGAGCTGTTTTTT. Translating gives CASSAPTGGGAGELFF. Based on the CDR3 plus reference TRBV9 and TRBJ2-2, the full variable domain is DSGVTQTPKHLITATGQRVTLRCSPRSGDLSVYWYQQSLDQGLQFLIQYYNGEERAKGNILERFSAQQFPDLHSELNLSSLELGDSALYFCASSAPTGGGAGELFFGEGSRLTVL.

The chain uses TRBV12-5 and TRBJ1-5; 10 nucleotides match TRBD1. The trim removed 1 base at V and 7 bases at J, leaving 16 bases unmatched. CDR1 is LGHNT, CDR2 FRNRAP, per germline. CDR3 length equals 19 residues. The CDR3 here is CASGLAGQGDRIFGQPQHF. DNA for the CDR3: TGTGCTAGTGGTTTGGCCGGACAGGGGGACCGCATATTCGGGCAGCCCCAGCATTTT.

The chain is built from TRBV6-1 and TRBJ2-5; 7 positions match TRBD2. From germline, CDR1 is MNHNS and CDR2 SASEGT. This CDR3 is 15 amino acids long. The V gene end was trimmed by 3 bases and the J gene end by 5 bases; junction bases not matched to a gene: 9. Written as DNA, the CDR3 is TGTGCCAGCAGTGACGGGGGAGGGGAGTGGGAGACCCAGTACTTC. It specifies CASSDGGGEWETQYF.

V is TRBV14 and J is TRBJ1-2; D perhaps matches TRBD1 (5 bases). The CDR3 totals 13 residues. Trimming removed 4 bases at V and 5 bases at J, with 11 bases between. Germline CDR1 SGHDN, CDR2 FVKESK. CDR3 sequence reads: CASSLNRQYGYTF. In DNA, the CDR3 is TGTGCCAGCAGCCTAAATCGACAGTATGGCTACACCTTC.

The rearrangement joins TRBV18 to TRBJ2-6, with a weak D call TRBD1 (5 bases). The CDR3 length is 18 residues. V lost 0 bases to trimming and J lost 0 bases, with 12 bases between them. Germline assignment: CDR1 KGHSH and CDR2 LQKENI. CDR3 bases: TGTGCCAGCTCACCACCGATGACAGAGAGCTCTGGGGCCAACGTCCTGACTTTC. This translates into CASSPPMTESSGANVLTF.

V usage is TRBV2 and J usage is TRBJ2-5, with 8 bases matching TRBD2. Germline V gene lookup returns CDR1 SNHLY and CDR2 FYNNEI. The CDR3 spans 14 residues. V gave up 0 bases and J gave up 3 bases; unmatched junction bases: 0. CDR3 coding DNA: TGTGCCAGCAGTGAAGCGCGGGGGGAAGAGACCCAGTACTTC. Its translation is CASSEARGEETQYF.